Reported below is one T cell receptor beta chain. These data originate in a study of blood T cell repertoires in COVID-19. Generated by immunoSEQ multiplex PCR, the TCRdb table keeps only in-frame clones and is missing some. The sample includes fewer than 350,000 clones, roughly 80% of them seen just once. Trimming pared 6 bases from V and 6 bases from J, leaving 15 bases between. The CDR3 is 14 residues long. Germline loops: CDR1 SNHLY, CDR2 FYNNEI. The sequence came from a woman aged 50 to 60 with active or convalescent COVID-19. The chain carries TRBV2 and TRBJ2-1, with D perhaps TRBD2 (5 bases). The sample was peripheral blood. CDR3 sequence reads: CASSDYRRSNEQFF. The CDR3 bases are TGTGCCAGCAGCGACTATCGAAGGTCCAATGAGCAGTTCTTC.